What follows are 21 T cell receptor beta chains derived from one specimen sequenced in a study of blood T cell repertoires in COVID-19. The assay was immunoSEQ multiplex PCR, and TCRdb's table has in-frame clones only and misses some. Here the sample spans about 240,000 clones, 87% being singletons. The specimen was peripheral blood. The receptors originated from a man between 60 and 70 years old who had recovered from COVID-19.

This rearrangement joins TRBV6-5 to TRBJ1-5, with 8 bases lining up with TRBD1. This CDR3 has 15 amino acids. V shed 7 bases and J 2 bases; nucleotides not matched to a gene: 7. Germline lookup yields CDR1 MNHEY and CDR2 SVGAGI. The CDR3 protein is CASNGQGSGNQPQHF. CDR3 sequence (DNA): TGTGCCAGCAACGGACAGGGATCCGGCAATCAGCCCCAGCATTTT.

This chain joins TRBV5-1 and TRBJ2-2; D unclear. Germline lookup yields CDR1 SGHRS and CDR2 YFSETQ. Between the trimmed V and J ends, which lost 1 base and 0 bases, there was a span of 7 bases. The CDR3 runs to 15 residues. Written as DNA, the CDR3 is TGCGCCAGCAGCTTGTTAACAGCGAACACCGGGGAGCTGTTTTTT. Protein product: CASSLLTANTGELFF.

The chain couples TRBV25-1 to TRBJ2-7; 8 nucleotides match TRBD1. The junction had 8 bases not matched to a gene; V was cut back by 3 bases and J by 7 bases. The germline V gene has CDR1 MGHDK and CDR2 SYGVNS. This CDR3 region has 14 residues. The CDR3: CASSDSGQGREQYF. The DNA of the CDR3 is TGTGCCAGCAGTGATTCAGGACAGGGTAGGGAGCAGTACTTC.

This chain uses TRBV11-2 with TRBJ2-1, with a weak D call TRBD1 (6 bases). V lost 9 bases, J lost 7 bases, and 22 bases lay in between. The V gene's germline CDR1 is SGHAT and CDR2 FQNNGV. The CDR3 is made up of 15 amino acids. Here the CDR3 reads CARKDRTPTTNEQFF. DNA for the CDR3: TGTGCCAGGAAGGACAGAACCCCTACTACGAATGAGCAGTTCTTC.

This clone turned up a few times. J is TRBJ1-5 and V is TRBV28; D not certain. Trimming removed 5 bases from V and 5 bases from J, with 10 bases in between. Looked up from germline, CDR1 is MDHEN and CDR2 is SYDVKM. This CDR3 is 13 amino acids long. The CDR3 loop is CASSLGWDQPQHF. The DNA of the CDR3 is TGTGCCAGCAGTCTAGGTTGGGATCAGCCCCAGCATTTT.

The chain couples TRBV2 to TRBJ2-5; 10 nucleotides match TRBD1. Trimming took 2 bases from V and 6 from J; bases not matched to a gene: 6. The CDR3 covers 15 residues. Germline V CDR1 and CDR2: SNHLY, FYNNEI. The CDR3 loop reads CASSERGQGLKTQYF. CDR3 DNA sequence: TGTGCCAGCAGTGAAAGGGGACAGGGGCTGAAGACCCAGTACTTC.

In its sample, this clone was seen a few times. The V call is TRBV5-1, the J call TRBJ1-6, with TRBD1 matching 8 bases. V lost 4 bases to trimming and J lost 10 bases; unmatched junction nucleotides: 7. The CDR3 has 14 residues. The germline V gene encodes CDR1 SGHRS and CDR2 YFSETQ. The CDR3 loop is CASSHDRGESPLHF. The DNA of the CDR3 is TGCGCCAGCAGCCACGACAGGGGAGAGTCACCCCTCCACTTT.

The rearrangement uses TRBV24-1 and TRBJ1-1; D unclear. The germline CDR1 and CDR2 sequences are KGHDR and SFDVKD. The V end lost 4 bases, the J end lost 1 base, and 6 bases lay between the germline ends. This CDR3 contains 13 residues. The CDR3 DNA reads as TGTGCCACCAGTGAGCACAGGAACACTGAAGCTTTCTTT. Amino acid sequence: CATSEHRNTEAFF.

The chain has TRBV11-3 and TRBJ1-1, with TRBD1 matching 7 bases. With 5 bases clipped from V and 7 bases from J, the junction kept 7 bases outside the gene matches. The CDR3 contains 13 residues. Per the germline V gene, CDR1 is SGHNT and CDR2 is YENEEA. The CDR3 region is CASSNRWDSEAFF. The DNA of the CDR3 is TGTGCCAGCAGCAACCGCTGGGACAGTGAAGCTTTCTTT.

This clone was seen once. V and J are TRBV19 and TRBJ2-4, with a weak D call TRBD2 (6 bases). CDR1 and CDR2 (germline): LNHDA, SQIVND (reference sequence). Trimming took 5 bases from V and 1 from J, leaving 15 bases between them. The CDR3 totals 16 residues. This chain's CDR3 is CASSLAGLSAKNIQYF. For the CDR3, the DNA is TGTGCCAGTAGTCTCGCGGGATTGTCGGCCAAAAACATTCAGTACTTC.

The chain employs TRBV9 and TRBJ2-1; possible D gene TRBD2, 6 bases. V gave up 3 bases and J gave up 12 bases, with 13 bases separating them. The CDR3 sequence is 12 residues long. Germline CDR1 reads SGDLS; CDR2 reads YYNGEE. Written as DNA, the CDR3 is TGTGCCAGCAGCGCGGGAGTCGGGGTGCAGTTCTTC. The encoded protein is CASSAGVGVQFF.

The chain recombines TRBV2 with TRBJ2-5; 12 bases fit TRBD2. Germline lookup yields CDR1 SNHLY and CDR2 FYNNEI. CDR3 size: 15 residues. V dropped 6 bases and J dropped 3; count of bases not matched to a gene: 5. The DNA for the CDR3 is TGTGCCAGCAGCCGACTAGCGGGGGATAAAGAGACCCAGTACTTC. Its translation is CASSRLAGDKETQYF.

The chain couples TRBV19 to TRBJ2-7; 7 nucleotides line up with TRBD2. V lost 3 bases to trimming and J lost 6 bases; unmatched junction nucleotides: 11. This CDR3 has 15 residues. Per germline, CDR1 LNHDA and CDR2 SQIVND (reference sequence). The CDR3 reads CASSIGGDYYSEQYF. The CDR3 DNA is TGTGCCAGTAGTATTGGGGGGGACTACTACTCCGAGCAGTACTTC.

The J gene is TRBJ1-5, the V gene TRBV11-3; 10 bases are a match to TRBD1. The CDR3 contains 19 residues. Germline V lookup: CDR1 SGHNT, CDR2 YENEEA. V shed 0 bases, J shed 4 bases, and the junction held 12 bases outside the gene matches. The CDR3 DNA follows: TGTGCCAGCAGCTTAGAGATCTTGGACAGGGGGAGGGGAAATCAGCCCCAGCATTTT. Translation gives CASSLEILDRGRGNQPQHF.

The chain has TRBV13 and TRBJ2-7, with 9 bases matching TRBD2. Germline V gives CDR1 PRHDT, CDR2 FYEKMQ (reference sequence). The CDR3 loop spans 15 amino acids. Germline trimming cut 5 bases from V and 5 bases from J; bases unmatched to any gene: 10. The CDR3 DNA sequence: TGTGCCAGCAGCGAAGGGGGACTAGCATTGAACGAGCAGTACTTC. Its protein product is CASSEGGLALNEQYF.

The V call is TRBV6-2 or TRBV6-3, the J call TRBJ1-5; 9 positions agree with TRBD1. The CDR3 is 15 residues long. J gave up 6 bases and V 2 bases, and 5 bases lay outside the gene matches. CDR1 MNHEY and CDR2 SVGEGT come from the germline V gene. CDR3 loop: CASSYGTGYSQPQHF. The CDR3 coding sequence is TGTGCCAGCAGTTACGGGACAGGGTACAGTCAGCCCCAGCATTTT.

With regard to this clone: This same CDR3 is encoded by further DNA sequences in the sample. The chain couples TRBV6-5 to TRBJ1-2, with 7 bases identical to TRBD1. Germline CDR1 reads MNHEY; CDR2 reads SVGAGI. V shed 0 bases and J 2 bases; nucleotides not matched to a gene: 3. The CDR3 loop spans 15 amino acids. CDR3 sequence: CASSYSGTVNYGYTF. The CDR3 region has the DNA TGTGCCAGCAGTTACTCCGGGACAGTAAACTATGGCTACACCTTC.

The chain uses TRBV4-2 and TRBJ2-2, with D perhaps TRBD2 (6 bases). Germline lookup yields CDR1 LGHNA and CDR2 YNFKEQ. The CDR3 is 15 amino acids. Between the trimmed V and J ends, which lost 4 bases and 6 bases, there was a span of 15 bases. The chain's CDR3 is CASSLRTGVSGELFF. DNA of the CDR3: TGTGCCAGCAGCCTCCGGACGGGGGTTTCCGGGGAGCTGTTTTTT.

The chain links TRBV27 to TRBJ1-2; D call uncertain. The CDR3 extends over 14 amino acids. Germline V gene lookup returns CDR1 MNHEY and CDR2 SMNVEV (reference sequence). The germline V and J ends were trimmed by 5 bases and 7 bases, with 17 bases remaining between them. The CDR3 region has the DNA TGTGCCAGCAGTCCACTTAAGAGCCCAGGTGGCTACACCTTC. The encoded protein is CASSPLKSPGGYTF.

The chain employs TRBV24-1 and TRBJ2-2; 10 bases are shared with TRBD1. CDR3 length: 16 amino acids. Trimming at V came to 5 bases and at J to 2 bases, leaving 4 bases not matched to a gene. Germline CDR1 KGHDR, CDR2 SFDVKD. The CDR3 reads CATSGGTGVNTGELFF. CDR3 bases: TGTGCCACCAGTGGTGGGACAGGGGTAAACACCGGGGAGCTGTTTTTT.

DNA for the CDR3: TGTGCCAGCAGTTACATTTACAGGGGATCTGCAACTAATGAAAAACTGTTTTTT. This gives the protein CASSYIYRGSATNEKLFF. The chain has TRBV27 and TRBJ1-4, with 7 bases lining up with TRBD1. The CDR3 totals 18 residues. The junction had 11 bases not matched to a gene; V was cut back by 4 bases and J by 0 bases. The germline V gene has CDR1 MNHEY and CDR2 SMNVEV (reference sequence).